Listed below are T cell receptor beta chains from one sample, sequenced in a study of blood T cell repertoires in COVID-19. Sequencing was performed with immunoSEQ multiplex PCR; in TCRdb, only in-frame clones are kept and a portion is missing. The sample lists hundreds of thousands of clones, 85% to 90% occurring once. Sequences were obtained from peripheral blood. These receptors were taken from a woman aged 18-30 years with acute or convalescent COVID-19. The conserved cysteine and the conserved F or W are not part of the CDR3 here.

V: TRBV4-3
J: TRBJ1-2
CDR3: ASSRGVGGVSYGYT

V: TRBV7-9
J: TRBJ1-1
CDR3: ASRHRGTEAF

V: TRBV6-6
J: TRBJ1-4
CDR3: ASSYGQYEKLF

V: TRBV30
J: TRBJ2-7
CDR3: AWSGWPIFYEQY

V: TRBV9
J: TRBJ1-3
CDR3: ASSRTGLSSGNTIY

V: TRBV12-3/TRBV12-4
J: TRBJ2-7
CDR3: ASRDRAYEQY

V: TRBV4-2
J: TRBJ1-2
CDR3: ASSQGRTGNYGYT

V: TRBV28
J: TRBJ1-1
CDR3: ASSLEQAYEAF

V: TRBV24-1
J: TRBJ1-3
CDR3: ATSDFWGEISGNTIY

V: TRBV11-2
J: TRBJ2-3
CDR3: ASSLQADTQY

V: TRBV27
J: TRBJ2-3
CDR3: ASSSPRGVRTDTQY